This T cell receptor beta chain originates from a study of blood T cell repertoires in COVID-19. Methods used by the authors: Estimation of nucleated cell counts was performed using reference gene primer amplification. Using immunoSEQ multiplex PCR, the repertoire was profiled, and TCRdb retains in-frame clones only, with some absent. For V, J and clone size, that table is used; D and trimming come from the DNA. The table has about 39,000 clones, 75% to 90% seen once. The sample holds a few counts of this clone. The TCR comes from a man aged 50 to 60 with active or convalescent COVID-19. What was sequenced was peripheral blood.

The CDR3 spells CASSITSGGVTDTQYF. In nucleotides, the CDR3 is TGTGCCAGTAGTATAACTAGCGGGGGGGTCACAGATACGCAGTATTTT. V is TRBV19 and J is TRBJ2-3; 13 bases match TRBD2. Germline assignment: CDR1 LNHDA and CDR2 SQIVND (reference sequence). The CDR3 contains 16 residues. V trimming: 2 bases; J trimming: 2 bases; junction bases outside the gene matches: 1. Drawing the rest from reference TRBV19 and TRBJ2-3, the complete variable domain is DGGITQSPKYLFRKEGQNVTLSCEQNLNHDAMYWYRQDPGQGLRLIYYSQIVNDFQKGDIAEGYSVSREKKESFPLTVTSAQKNPTAFYLCASSITSGGVTDTQYFGPGTRLTVL.